This T cell receptor (beta chain) emerged from a study of tumor-infiltrating lymphocytes in primary liver carcinoma. Study as a whole: Tumors were staged T1-T3 N0M0 and measured roughly 4 to 11 cm across. Study conclusions and caveats: Compared with tumor region pairs, tumor-adjacent and tumor-blood pairs overlapped less. Relative to blood, tumors carried a significantly larger fraction of the repertoire in their top 250 clones (p = 0.039).

Scientists recovered RNA and DNA together from about 20-30 mg of unsorted bulk tissue. Germline CDR1 and CDR2: MNHNY and SVGAGI (reference sequence). The CDR3 loop spans 16 amino acids. A constant-region primer primed TCR beta cDNA synthesis from 500 to 550 ng of total RNA. Generation of the TCR beta libraries relied on three nested multiplex PCR rounds using slightly modified ARM-PCR. Running 10 cycles apiece, the first two PCR rounds relied on TRBV1-TRBV30 forward primers together with a C-beta reverse primer. TCRdb reanalysed the multiplex PCR reads using MiXCR and keeps one entry per CDR3 protein. The table includes 100,000 or so distinct CDR3 sequences, more than 65% detected once. With respect to this clonotype: Antigen: not known. This CDR3 fails to terminate in the conserved phenylalanine or tryptophan, so it likely reflects a read error.

This TCR was recovered from an older woman with primary liver carcinoma and hepatitis B virus infection. The chain employs TRBV6-6 and TRBJ2-1; a weak D match, TRBD2 (5 bases). Sequences were obtained from liver tumor tissue from sampling region 5. Subset here: tumor region T5, tumor centre. The CDR3 spells CASSTSSGSSYNEQFL. The CDR3 DNA sequence: TGCGCCAGCAGTACCTCCAGCGGATCTTCCTACAATGAGCAGTTCCTC.